This TCR beta chain was identified during a study of pediatric ulcerative colitis. The assay was run at survey level. Here immunoSEQ multiplex PCR was the method, and the copy in TCRdb shows in-frame clones only, minus some. Of 45,000 to 75,000 clones listed, around 86% are singletons. Details on this clone: What it binds is unknown.

Broader study findings: A couple of rectal clonotypes were found only in ulcerative colitis patients, all of them. Acute severe colitis showed lower rectal diversity from clonal expansions.

Blood was drawn at the time of colonoscopy. The trim removed 2 bases at V and 5 bases at J, leaving 4 bases unmatched. Germline assignment: CDR1 KGHSH and CDR2 LQKENI. The CDR3 totals 14 residues. The gene calls are TRBV18 and TRBJ2-7; the match to TRBD1 covers 9 bases. The sequenced sample consisted of blood. This TCR came from a boy aged 5-17 years who was a control in a study of pediatric ulcerative colitis. CDR3 amino acids: CASSPGTGRDEQYF. The CDR3 bases are TGTGCCAGCTCACCAGGGACAGGGCGGGACGAGCAGTACTTC.